The clone carrying this T cell receptor (beta chain) occurred a few times. Previously reported methods and listed TCR primers produced the bulk TCR libraries. TCRdb fed the PCR reads into MiXCR, producing one record per CDR3 protein. The table records 80,000 to 130,000 distinct CDR3 sequences, roughly 38% of them present only once. This sample was included in a study of molecular identifiers for immune sequencing clone quantification. The sequence was collected from a human donor in good health. Some libraries in this study had Jurkat cell RNA spiked in. Material for sequencing was naive CD8+ T cells from blood, with Jurkat cell RNA spiked in. This sample's subset: FACS-sorted CD8+CD4-CCR7+CD45RA+ naive T cells.

This CDR3 is CAISESGESAYEQYF. The CDR3 nucleotides are TGTGCCATCAGTGAGTCGGGGGAGAGTGCCTACGAGCAGTACTTC. The chain is built from TRBV10-3 and TRBJ2-7; either TRBD1 or TRBD2 may fit D (5 bases each). This CDR3 is built from 15 residues. Per the germline V gene, CDR1 is ENHRY and CDR2 is SYGVKD. V was trimmed by 0 bases and J by 2 bases, leaving 11 bases between them.